The 24 T cell receptor beta chains presented below share a single source sample, sequenced in a study of T cells in Graves' hyperthyroidism and ophthalmopathy. What was amplified from RNA transcripts were TCR beta CDR3 regions. With the HTBI primer set, the TCR CDR3 went through a first round of RT-PCR. MiXCR, run by TCRdb on the multiplex PCR reads, gives a single entry per CDR3 protein. The sample carries fewer than 450,000 distinct CDR3 sequences, approximately 18% recorded once. Sequencing was done on a sample of blood. The receptors come from a woman in her twenties or thirties with Graves' hyperthyroidism that later progressed to Graves' ophthalmopathy.

This clonotype has at least ten counts. The V gene is TRBV27, the J gene TRBJ1-2; D may be TRBD1 (6 bases). In germline, CDR1 is MNHEY, CDR2 SMNVEV (reference sequence). Trimming removed 5 bases from V and 8 bases from J, with 15 bases in between. The CDR3 consists of 13 residues. Here the CDR3 reads CASSTTGSMGYTF. As DNA, the CDR3 is TGTGCCAGCAGTACGACAGGATCAATGGGCTACACCTTC.

The chain is built from TRBV28 and TRBJ2-1; 8 bases agree with TRBD2. Germline V gives CDR1 MDHEN, CDR2 SYDVKM. V was pared by 5 bases and J by 6 bases, with 9 bases of the junction left unmatched. This CDR3 is 15 amino acids long. The CDR3 DNA is TGTGCCAGCAGTCCCTTGTCGGGAGGGCCCAATGAGCAGTTCTTC. Its translation is CASSPLSGGPNEQFF. The whole variable domain, remainder taken from reference TRBV28 and TRBJ2-1, is DVKVTQSSRYLVKRTGEKVFLECVQDMDHENMFWYRQDPGLGLRLIYFSYDVKMKEKGDIPEGYSVSREKKERFSLILESASTNQTSMYLCASSPLSGGPNEQFFGPGTRLTVL.

The chain employs TRBV6-2 or TRBV6-3 and TRBJ2-7, with D uncertain. The CDR3 is made up of 14 amino acids. Between the trimmed V and J ends, which lost 6 bases and 5 bases, there was a span of 17 bases. CDR1 is MNHEY, CDR2 SVGEGT, per germline. The CDR3 coding sequence is TGTGCCAGCAGATTGCAACCACGTTCCGACGAGCAGTACTTC. This gives the protein CASRLQPRSDEQYF.

This clonotype was recorded at least ten times. The V call is TRBV20-1, the J call TRBJ1-6; D gene uncertain. Trimming cost V 5 bases and J 10 bases, with 12 bases left between them. Germline V lookup: CDR1 DFQATT, CDR2 SNEGSKA (reference sequence). This CDR3 has 12 residues. The CDR3 sequence is CSAGRDLSPLHF. In DNA form, the CDR3 reads TGCAGTGCTGGGCGCGACCTCTCACCCCTCCACTTT.

The chain is built from TRBV9 and TRBJ2-3; a weak D match, TRBD2 (6 bases). Germline CDR1 and CDR2: SGDLS and YYNGEE. The CDR3 contains 15 residues. With 0 bases removed from V and 6 bases from J, the gap between germline ends came to 14 bases. DNA for the CDR3: TGTGCCAGCAGCGTAGCGGGACGTAGCGGTGATACGCAGTATTTT. Translation gives CASSVAGRSGDTQYF. The full variable domain, rest sourced from reference TRBV9 and TRBJ2-3, is DSGVTQTPKHLITATGQRVTLRCSPRSGDLSVYWYQQSLDQGLQFLIQYYNGEERAKGNILERFSAQQFPDLHSELNLSSLELGDSALYFCASSVAGRSGDTQYFGPGTRLTVL.

V gene TRBV19 combines with J gene TRBJ1-2, with D perhaps TRBD1 (5 bases). Germline CDR1 is LNHDA and CDR2 is SQIVND (reference sequence). V lost 4 bases, J lost 0 bases, and 12 bases lay in between. This CDR3 is built from 15 residues. The chain's CDR3 is CASSRPGIANYGYTF. Written as DNA, the CDR3 is TGTGCCAGTAGTAGGCCAGGGATAGCTAACTATGGCTACACCTTC.

This clonotype was detected many times. The CDR3 spells CAISDRQGRSSGNTIYF. CDR3 DNA sequence: TGTGCCATCAGTGATCGACAGGGTAGAAGCTCTGGAAACACCATATATTTT. The J gene is TRBJ1-3, the V gene TRBV10-3; the match to TRBD1 covers 7 bases. The trim removed 3 bases at V and 0 bases at J, leaving 8 bases unmatched. This CDR3 comprises 17 residues. The germline V gene encodes CDR1 ENHRY and CDR2 SYGVKD.

The CDR3 loop reads CASSMRGPLFGYTF. The DNA of the CDR3 is TGTGCCAGTAGTATGAGGGGACCGCTATTCGGCTACACCTTC. The chain is built from TRBV19 and TRBJ1-2; D possibly corresponds to TRBD1 (5 bases). The CDR3 length is 14 residues. V lost 3 bases and J lost 8, with 16 bases in between. Germline assignment: CDR1 LNHDA and CDR2 SQIVND (reference sequence).

The V and J genes are TRBV14 and TRBJ2-5; tentatively, D is TRBD1 or TRBD2 (5 bases each). Germline V gene lookup returns CDR1 SGHDN and CDR2 FVKESK. The CDR3 covers 11 residues. The V gene lost 10 bases and the J gene lost 8 bases, with 14 bases spanning the gap. The CDR3 bases are TGTGCCACTGCAGCCGGGACCACCCAGTACTTC. Amino acids: CATAAGTTQYF. Together with reference TRBV14 and TRBJ2-5, the CDR3 gives the full variable domain: EAGVTQFPSHSVIEKGQTVTLRCDPISGHDNLYWYRRVMGKEIKFLLHFVKESKQDESGMPNNRFLAERTGGTYSTLKVQPAELEDSGVYFCATAAGTTQYFGPGTRLLVL.

This clonotype was observed many times. The chain combines TRBV30 with TRBJ1-2; TRBD1 is a possible D gene (5 bases). The CDR3 extends over 14 amino acids. Germline V CDR1 and CDR2: GTSNPN, SVGIG (reference sequence). V was trimmed by 0 bases and J by 5 bases, leaving 13 bases between them. This CDR3 is CAWSVGDSTYGYTF. CDR3 DNA sequence: TGTGCCTGGAGTGTAGGAGACAGCACTTATGGCTACACCTTC.

The chain has TRBV30 and TRBJ2-2; D may be TRBD1 (5 bases). Trimming pared 0 bases from V and 7 bases from J, leaving 12 bases between. Germline CDR1 GTSNPN, CDR2 SVGIG (reference sequence). The CDR3 is 14 residues long. CDR3 sequence reads: CAWSVQGVGGELFF. CDR3 nucleotide sequence: TGTGCCTGGAGTGTACAAGGGGTCGGCGGGGAGCTGTTTTTT.

Many counts were recorded for this clonotype. The V and J genes are TRBV28 and TRBJ1-5, with 8 bases matching TRBD1. Germline V gene lookup returns CDR1 MDHEN and CDR2 SYDVKM. The CDR3 runs to 15 residues. V shed 2 bases, J shed 4 bases, and the junction held 4 bases outside the gene matches. For the CDR3, the DNA is TGTGCCAGCAGTTTACGCGACAGGGGAAATCAGCCCCAGCATTTT. It encodes CASSLRDRGNQPQHF.

There are many counts of this clonotype. The gene calls are TRBV12-3 or TRBV12-4 and TRBJ2-1, with 12 nucleotides matching TRBD1. This CDR3 is 19 amino acids long. The V gene end was trimmed by 5 bases and the J gene end by 6 bases; junction bases not matched to a gene: 17. The CDR3 DNA is TGTGCCAGCAGTCTCCGGGACAGGGGGCCTTTGGGAAAGAGCAATGAGCAGTTCTTC. It codes for CASSLRDRGPLGKSNEQFF.

A few counts support this clonotype. The J gene is TRBJ1-1, the V gene TRBV5-1; 11 bases line up with TRBD1. CDR1 and CDR2 (germline): SGHRS, YFSETQ. The CDR3 is 14 amino acids. V gave up 6 bases and J gave up 3 bases; unmatched junction bases: 4. The CDR3 region is CASTWTGGDTEAFF. The CDR3 DNA reads as TGCGCCAGCACATGGACAGGGGGCGACACTGAAGCTTTCTTT.

In its sample, this clonotype was seen a few times. The chain uses TRBV7-9 and TRBJ2-3; 12 bases are a match to TRBD2. CDR3 length: 16 amino acids. In germline, CDR1 is SEHNR, CDR2 FQNEAQ (reference sequence). Trimming at V came to 8 bases and at J to 6 bases, leaving 12 bases not matched to a gene. The CDR3 region has the DNA TGTGCCAGCGTCCCCCTAGCGGGAGGGCCTAAGGATACGCAGTATTTT. Its protein is CASVPLAGGPKDTQYF. The complete variable domain, with remaining parts taken from reference TRBV7-9 and TRBJ2-3, reads DTGVSQNPRHKITKRGQNVTFRCDPISEHNRLYWYRQTLGQGPEFLTYFQNEAQLEKSRLLSDRFSAERPKGSFSTLEIQRTEQGDSAMYLCASVPLAGGPKDTQYFGPGTRLTVL.

V is TRBV7-2 and J is TRBJ2-5, with a weak D call TRBD1 (6 bases). With 2 bases removed from V and 5 bases from J, the gap between germline ends came to 12 bases. Germline values: CDR1 SGHTA, CDR2 FQGNSA. There are 14 residues in the CDR3. The DNA of the CDR3 is TGTGCCAGCAGCTTAACCAGAACAGGGGAGACCCAGTACTTC. Translating it yields CASSLTRTGETQYF.

Many counts were recorded for this clonotype. The CDR3 DNA is TGTGCCTGGAGTGTTGGCGTTGGGGCTAATGAAAAACTGTTTTTT. Translating it yields CAWSVGVGANEKLFF. This chain uses TRBV30 with TRBJ1-4, with D uncertain. The CDR3 covers 15 residues. V dropped 0 bases and J dropped 3 bases, with 11 bases sitting between them. Germline assignment: CDR1 GTSNPN and CDR2 SVGIG (reference sequence).

This clonotype was found many times. V usage is TRBV11-2 and J usage is TRBJ1-6; D is undetermined. Trimming stripped 0 bases from V and 9 bases from J, with 3 bases between. Germline V gives CDR1 SGHAT, CDR2 FQNNGV. This CDR3 has 12 residues. The CDR3 here is CASSLEGSPLHF. CDR3 DNA sequence: TGTGCCAGCAGCTTAGAAGGTTCACCCCTCCACTTT.

This clonotype was counted many times. The gene calls are TRBV10-3 and TRBJ2-5, with D possibly called TRBD1 or TRBD2 (5 bases each). The V gene lost 0 bases and the J gene lost 0 bases, with 17 bases spanning the gap. Germline CDR1 is ENHRY and CDR2 is SYGVKD. This CDR3 is 18 amino acids long. The CDR3 coding sequence is TGTGCCATCAGTGAGTCACCCGACGGGACCGCGTACCAAGAGACCCAGTACTTC. It codes for CAISESPDGTAYQETQYF.

This clonotype has ten or more counts. The chain combines TRBV6-1 with TRBJ1-3; 9 bases map to TRBD1. The junction had 3 bases not matched to a gene; V was cut back by 3 bases and J by 0 bases. Germline loops: CDR1 MNHNS, CDR2 SASEGT. CDR3 length: 16 amino acids. The CDR3 reads CASSEGQGFSGNTIYF. Written as DNA, the CDR3 is TGTGCCAGCAGTGAGGGACAGGGATTCTCTGGAAACACCATATATTTT.

This sequence joins TRBV20-1 and TRBJ1-5; D might be TRBD1 (5 bases). V was cut by 3 bases and J by 4 bases, with 13 bases left in between. CDR1 DFQATT and CDR2 SNEGSKA come from the germline V gene (reference sequence). The CDR3 loop spans 14 amino acids. CDR3: CSASSRAGNQPQHF. CDR3 bases: TGCAGTGCTAGTTCGCGAGCAGGGAATCAGCCCCAGCATTTT.

This clonotype was seen more than once but under ten times. This chain uses TRBV5-1 with TRBJ2-7; perhaps TRBD1 as D (6 bases). Between the trimmed V and J ends, which lost 6 bases and 7 bases, there was a span of 20 bases. The CDR3 consists of 14 residues. Looked up from germline, CDR1 is SGHRS and CDR2 is YFSETQ. CDR3 in DNA: TGCGCCAGCAAGTCCCATCGAGGGGGTTTAGAGCAGTACTTC. Translation: CASKSHRGGLEQYF.

Worth noting for this clonotype: A much larger clonotype is one base distant, so this may be a read error. This chain links TRBV3-1 with TRBJ2-1; D unclear. Germline V gene lookup returns CDR1 LGHDT and CDR2 YNNKEL (reference sequence). This CDR3 region has 15 residues. Trimming removed 5 bases from V and 8 bases from J, with 19 bases in between. The CDR3 bases are TGTGCCAGCAGCACGTTCCCTCTGCTGGGCGATGAGCAGTTCTTC. Protein sequence: CASSTFPLLGDEQFF.

This clonotype was counted ten times or more. This chain links TRBV5-5 with TRBJ1-5, with a possible D match to TRBD1 (5 bases). This CDR3 is built from 14 residues. The V end was cut by 4 bases, the J end by 5 bases, with 13 bases between. Germline V gene sequence: CDR1 SGHKS, CDR2 YYEKEE (reference sequence). CDR3 in DNA: TGTGCCAGCAGCCCAGCTCGAGGGGATCAGCCCCAGCATTTT. Translated, it gives CASSPARGDQPQHF.